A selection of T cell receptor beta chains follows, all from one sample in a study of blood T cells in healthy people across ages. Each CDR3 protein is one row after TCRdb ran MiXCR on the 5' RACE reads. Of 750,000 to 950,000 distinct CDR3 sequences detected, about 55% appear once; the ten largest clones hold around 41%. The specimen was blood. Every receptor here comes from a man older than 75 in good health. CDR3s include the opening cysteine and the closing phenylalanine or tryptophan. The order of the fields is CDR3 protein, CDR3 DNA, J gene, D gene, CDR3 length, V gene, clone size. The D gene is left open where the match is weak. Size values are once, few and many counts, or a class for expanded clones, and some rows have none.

CAISRDSWELFF | TGTGCCATCAGCCGGGACAGTTGGGAACTGTTTTTT | TRBJ1-4 | TRBD1 | 12 | TRBV10-3 | few
CASSQGDRGRVETQYF | TGCGCCAGCAGCCAAGGAGACAGGGGGCGCGTAGAGACCCAGTACTTC | TRBJ2-5 | TRBD1 | 16 | TRBV4-1 | -
CASSFTRERGYEQYF | TGTGCCAGCAGTTTTACGCGGGAGAGGGGCTACGAGCAGTACTTC | TRBJ2-7 | TRBD2 | 15 | TRBV12-3/TRBV12-4 | -
CASSVEFFGLGWGDEQFF | TGTGCCAGCAGCGTAGAATTTTTCGGTCTTGGGTGGGGGGATGAGCAGTTCTTC | TRBJ2-1 | - | 18 | TRBV9 | -
CSAPGLGHNEQFF | TGCAGTGCCCCGGGACTAGGCCACAATGAGCAGTTCTTC | TRBJ2-1 | TRBD2 | 13 | TRBV20-1 | -
CAIGLVYEQYF | TGTGCCATTGGACTGGTGTACGAGCAGTACTTC | TRBJ2-7 | - | 11 | TRBV6-1 | -
CASSFVAGPTGELFF | TGCGCCAGCAGCTTCGTAGCGGGACCCACCGGGGAGCTGTTTTTT | TRBJ2-2 | TRBD2 | 15 | TRBV5-1 | -
CASSTDRGNTEAFF | TGCGCCAGCAGCACCGACAGGGGGAACACTGAAGCTTTCTTT | TRBJ1-1 | TRBD1 | 14 | TRBV5-1 | -
CASRSGTGEETQYF | TGTGCCAGCAGGTCCGGGACAGGGGAAGAGACCCAGTACTTC | TRBJ2-5 | TRBD1 | 14 | TRBV12-3/TRBV12-4 | -
CSFLRDNGQQETQYF | TGCAGCTTTCTCAGAGATAATGGACAACAAGAGACCCAGTACTTC | TRBJ2-5 | - | 15 | TRBV29-1 | few
CASTKPGQYSNQPQHF | TGTGCCAGCACCAAACCGGGACAGTATAGCAATCAGCCCCAGCATTTT | TRBJ1-5 | TRBD1 | 16 | TRBV6-6 | -
CSAMDYYRDEQYF | TGCAGTGCTATGGACTATTACCGGGACGAGCAGTACTTC | TRBJ2-7 | - | 13 | TRBV20-1 | -
CASSPKGLAGGGRNEQYF | TGCGCCAGCAGCCCGAAGGGACTAGCGGGAGGAGGTCGTAATGAGCAGTACTTC | TRBJ2-5 | TRBD2 | 18 | TRBV5-1 | once
CASSPGQGARRNTIYF | TGCGCCAGCAGCCCGGGACAGGGGGCGCGTCGAAACACCATATATTTT | TRBJ1-3 | TRBD1 | 16 | TRBV5-1 | -
CASSPTGGLNTEAFF | TGTGCCAGCAGCCCCACGGGGGGCCTGAACACTGAAGCTTTCTTT | TRBJ1-1 | - | 15 | TRBV7-3 | many
CASSQGLQGFRGTEAFF | TGTGCCAGCAGCCAGGGGTTACAGGGGTTTAGGGGCACTGAAGCTTTCTTT | TRBJ1-1 | TRBD1 | 17 | TRBV7-2 | once